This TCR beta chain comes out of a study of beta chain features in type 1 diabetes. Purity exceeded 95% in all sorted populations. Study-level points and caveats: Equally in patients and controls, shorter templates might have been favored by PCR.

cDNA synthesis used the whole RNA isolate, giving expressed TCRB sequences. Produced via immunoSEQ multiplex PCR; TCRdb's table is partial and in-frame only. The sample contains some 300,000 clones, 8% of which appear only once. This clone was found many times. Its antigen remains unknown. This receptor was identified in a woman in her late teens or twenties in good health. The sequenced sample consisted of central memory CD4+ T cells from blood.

CDR3 loop: CARPERLGGNQPQHF. As DNA, the CDR3 is TGTGCCAGACCTGAACGGCTGGGGGGAAATCAGCCCCAGCATTTT. The chain combines TRBV11-3 with TRBJ1-5, with a possible D match to TRBD1 (5 bases). Trimming took 9 bases from V and 4 from J, leaving 19 bases between them. The CDR3 contains 15 residues. Germline CDR1 SGHNT, CDR2 YENEEA.